This TCR beta chain is from a study of PD-1 and CTLA-4 blockade in melanoma. The CDR3 sequence is 13 residues long. Germline V gene data show CDR1 as SNHLY and CDR2 as FYNNEI. V gave up 4 bases and J gave up 6 bases, with 12 bases separating them. Sequencing used immunoSEQ multiplex PCR; TCRdb keeps in-frame clones, though not all of them. The repertoire includes fewer than 35,000 clones, about 88% of them detected once, and 6% to 7% sits in the top ten. This sequence was found in a human donor with melanoma. The chain joins TRBV2 to TRBJ1-1; D not certain. Sequences were derived from CD8+ T cells from peripheral blood, sampled from a patient given anti-PD-1 treatment. The CDR3, as DNA: TGTGCCAGCAGTGCTCGGGAAACTGCTGAAGCTTTCTTT. Translating gives CASSARETAEAFF.